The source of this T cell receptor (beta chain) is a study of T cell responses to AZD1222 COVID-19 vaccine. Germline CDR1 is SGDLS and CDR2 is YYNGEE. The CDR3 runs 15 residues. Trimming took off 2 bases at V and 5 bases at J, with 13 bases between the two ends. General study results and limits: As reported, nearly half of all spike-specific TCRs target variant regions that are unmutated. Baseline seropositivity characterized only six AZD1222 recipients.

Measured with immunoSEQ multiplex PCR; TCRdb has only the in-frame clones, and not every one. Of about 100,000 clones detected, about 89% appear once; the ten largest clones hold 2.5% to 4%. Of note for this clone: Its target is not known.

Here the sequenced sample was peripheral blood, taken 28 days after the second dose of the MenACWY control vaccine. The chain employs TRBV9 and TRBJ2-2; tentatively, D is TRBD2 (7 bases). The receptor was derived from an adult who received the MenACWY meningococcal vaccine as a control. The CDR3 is CASSVRGALTGELFF. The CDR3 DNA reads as TGTGCCAGCAGCGTTCGGGGGGCCCTTACCGGGGAGCTGTTTTTT.